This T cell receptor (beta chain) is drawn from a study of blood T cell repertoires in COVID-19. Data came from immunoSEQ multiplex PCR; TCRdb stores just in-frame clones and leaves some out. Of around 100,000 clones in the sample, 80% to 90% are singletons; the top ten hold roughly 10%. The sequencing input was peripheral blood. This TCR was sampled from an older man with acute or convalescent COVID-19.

Here the CDR3 reads CASSSQGQNTEAFF. As DNA, the CDR3 is TGCGCCAGCAGCTCACAGGGGCAAAACACTGAAGCTTTCTTT. This chain uses TRBV5-1 with TRBJ1-1; 7 nucleotides line up with TRBD1. Trimming took 3 bases from V and 2 from J; bases not matched to a gene: 4. CDR1 SGHRS and CDR2 YFSETQ come from the germline V gene. The CDR3 totals 14 residues.